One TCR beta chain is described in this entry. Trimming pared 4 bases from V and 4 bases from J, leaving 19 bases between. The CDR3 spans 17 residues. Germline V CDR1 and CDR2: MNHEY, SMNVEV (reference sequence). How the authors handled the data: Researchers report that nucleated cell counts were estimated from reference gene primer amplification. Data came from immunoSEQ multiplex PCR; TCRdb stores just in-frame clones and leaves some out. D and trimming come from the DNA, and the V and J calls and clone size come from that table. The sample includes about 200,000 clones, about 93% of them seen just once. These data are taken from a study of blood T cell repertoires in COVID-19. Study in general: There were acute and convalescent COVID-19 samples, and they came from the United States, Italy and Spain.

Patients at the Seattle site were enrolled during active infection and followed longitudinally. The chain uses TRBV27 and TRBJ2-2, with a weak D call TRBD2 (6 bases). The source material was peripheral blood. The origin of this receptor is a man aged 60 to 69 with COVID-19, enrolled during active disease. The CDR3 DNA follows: TGTGCCAGCAGTTCTCCGGGAGCTGGAGGGTCCACCGGGGAGCTGTTTTTT. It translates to CASSSPGAGGSTGELFF.